The 2 T cell receptor beta chains below were found in one sample sequenced in a study of blood T cells in healthy people across ages. With a J-beta primer mix and a sample-barcoded 5' primer, a second PCR ran 7 to 11 cycles. MiXCR, applied by TCRdb to the 5' RACE reads, yields one record per CDR3 protein. This table holds roughly 1,500,000 distinct CDR3 sequences, 30% to 40% found once. The sequenced sample was blood. The receptors originated from a young woman in good health.

The chain is built from TRBV28 and TRBJ2-7; TRBD2 aligns across 11 bases. J gave up 5 bases and V 5 bases, and 11 bases lay outside the gene matches. From germline, CDR1 is MDHEN and CDR2 SYDVKM. The length of the CDR3 is 16 residues. DNA for the CDR3: TGTGCCAGCAGTCCCCATAGCGGGAGGGCCGATCACGAGCAGTACTTC. It specifies CASSPHSGRADHEQYF.

This rearrangement joins TRBV5-6 to TRBJ2-1, with D perhaps being TRBD1 or TRBD2 (5 bases each). This CDR3 has 16 amino acids. Germline CDR1 and CDR2: SGHDT and YYEEEE. Deletions cut 4 bases from V and 6 bases from J, with 20 bases between. CDR3 coding DNA: TGTGCCAGCAGCGTGGGACCACCTGCCTTGGTCAATGAGCAGTTCTTC. This translates into CASSVGPPALVNEQFF.